This T cell receptor beta chain appears in the sequencing data of a study of CD8 T cells in Susac syndrome. Random hexamers were used to reverse transcribe the RNA input (roughly 0.5 to 1 ug). With immunoSEQ multiplex PCR, TCR beta CDR3 was amplified across 54 Vbeta and 13 Jbeta. TCRdb re-called the immunoSEQ multiplex PCR reads through MiXCR, storing one row per CDR3 protein. The sample yields about 200,000 distinct CDR3 sequences, 90% to 95% seen once. The trim removed 5 bases at V and 5 bases at J, leaving 3 bases unmatched. The CDR3 consists of 12 residues. Germline CDR1 and CDR2: DFQATT and SNEGSKA (reference sequence). Sequencing of TCR beta was performed on blood CD8+ T cells and on blood CD4+ T cells. TEMRA cells were enriched by FACS, and CD4+ and CD8+ T cells were negatively isolated.

Source material: CD4+ T cells from PBMCs. The TCR sequence derives from a human donor in good health. The V and J genes are TRBV20-1 and TRBJ1-5; 7 nucleotides line up with TRBD1. CDR3: CSARQGYQPQHF. In DNA form, the CDR3 reads TGCAGTGCTCGACAGGGCTATCAGCCCCAGCATTTT.